The subject of this entry is one T cell receptor (beta chain). TCRdb's copy holds only in-frame clones and misses some; the assay was immunoSEQ multiplex PCR. The sample records 250,000 to 350,000 clones, around nine tenths being singletons. This sample is drawn from a study of blood T cell repertoires in COVID-19. Overall study: Acute and convalescent COVID-19 samples came from the United States, Italy and Spain.

Germline lookup yields CDR1 SGHRS and CDR2 YFSETQ. The CDR3 is 13 amino acids. Trimming removed 1 base from V and 1 base from J, with 3 bases in between. Sequenced input: peripheral blood. The receptor was derived from a woman aged 60-70 years with acute or convalescent COVID-19. The rearrangement uses TRBV5-1 and TRBJ1-5; D uncertain. The CDR3 region is CASSLLSNQPQHF. CDR3 bases: TGCGCCAGCAGCTTGCTAAGCAATCAGCCCCAGCATTTT.